This TCR beta chain appears in the sequencing data of a study of cytomegalovirus exposure and HLA in healthy donors. Study-level results: Reports described diagnosis of cytomegalovirus status by the classifier as highly specific and sensitive.

Sequencing was performed with immunoSEQ multiplex PCR; in TCRdb, only in-frame clones are kept and a portion is missing. The data show 200,000 to 250,000 clones, roughly 84% seen once. Note on this clone: Antigen unknown.

Germline lookup yields CDR1 SGHRS and CDR2 YFSETQ. The CDR3 runs 15 residues. Trimming took 2 bases from V and 5 from J; bases not matched to a gene: 7. The clonotype comes from a woman between 25 and 40 years old in good health and CMV-seropositive. V is TRBV5-1 and J is TRBJ2-7; 10 nucleotides align to TRBD2. The sequencing sample was made of PBMCs. Written as DNA, the CDR3 is TGCGCCAGCAGCTTCTTCACTAGCGGGAACCACGAGCAGTACTTC. Its translation is CASSFFTSGNHEQYF. The whole variable domain, remainder taken from reference TRBV5-1 and TRBJ2-7, is KAGVTQTPRYLIKTRGQQVTLSCSPISGHRSVSWYQQTPGQGLQFLFEYFSETQRNKGNFPGRFSGRQFSNSRSEMNVSTLELGDSALYLCASSFFTSGNHEQYFGPGTRLTVT.